A selection of T cell receptor beta chains follows, all from one sample in a study of cytomegalovirus exposure and HLA in healthy donors. Clones were read by immunoSEQ multiplex PCR, and TCRdb kept only the in-frame ones, dropping some. The sample shows over 150,000 clones, 65% to 85% of them seen only once. Sequencing used PBMCs. These TCRs come from a woman aged 40 to 49 in good health and CMV-seropositive. Both conserved end residues are part of each CDR3. A D gene is named only where the DNA matches it firmly. The size field is filled for only some rows; it gives once, few, many or a size class.

v_call	cdr3_length	d_call	clone_size	j_call	cdr3_aa	cdr3_nt
TRBV18	14	TRBD1	once	TRBJ1-2	CASSTGVENYGYTF	TGTGCCAGCTCAACAGGGGTAGAAAACTATGGCTACACCTTC
TRBV2	15	-	-	TRBJ1-1	CASSDLGVMNTEAFF	TGTGCCAGCAGTGATCTCGGGGTCATGAACACTGAAGCTTTCTTT
TRBV5-1	15	-	-	TRBJ2-3	CASSLSAGSTDAQYF	TGCGCCAGCAGCTTGTCAGCAGGAAGCACAGATGCGCAGTATTTT
TRBV28	12	-	-	TRBJ1-5	CASRELSWPQHF	TGTGCCAGCAGGGAGCTCTCTTGGCCCCAGCATTTT
TRBV11-2	16	-	-	TRBJ2-3	CASSLVRGAPTDTQYF	TGTGCCAGCAGCTTAGTCCGGGGGGCCCCCACGGATACGCAGTATTTT
TRBV29-1	15	TRBD2	-	TRBJ2-7	CSVRSGGDVVYEQYF	TGCAGCGTTCGCTCGGGGGGGGATGTGGTCTACGAGCAGTACTTC
TRBV5-4	15	TRBD1	once	TRBJ1-2	CASSAGQETNYGYIF	TGTGCCAGCAGCGCCGGACAGGAAACTAACTATGGCTACATCTTC
TRBV4-3	15	-	few	TRBJ2-7	CASSQDWNGAYEQYF	TGCGCCAGCAGCCAAGACTGGAACGGAGCCTACGAGCAGTACTTC
TRBV7-9	17	TRBD2	-	TRBJ2-3	CASSPGTSGGASDTQYF	TGTGCCAGCAGCCCAGGGACTAGCGGGGGGGCATCAGATACGCAGTATTTT
TRBV10-3	14	-	-	TRBJ2-7	CAISEDSGRKEQYF	TGTGCCATCAGTGAGGATTCGGGGAGAAAGGAGCAGTACTTC
TRBV6-5	16	TRBD1	-	TRBJ2-2	CASSYSDRGRTGELFF	TGTGCCAGCAGTTACTCGGACAGGGGGCGCACCGGGGAGCTGTTTTTT
TRBV7-2	17	-	-	TRBJ2-3	CASSLALGGPKTDTQYF	TGTGCCAGCAGCTTAGCGCTGGGGGGACCCAAGACAGATACGCAGTATTTT
TRBV7-2	16	-	few	TRBJ1-6	CASSLAGGGVASPLHF	TGTGCCAGCAGCTTAGCGGGAGGTGGGGTAGCTTCACCCCTCCACTTT
TRBV29-1	14	TRBD2	once	TRBJ2-1	CSSPGLAGYNEQFF	TGCAGCTCCCCGGGATTAGCGGGCTACAATGAGCAGTTCTTC
TRBV7-9	14	TRBD1	-	TRBJ2-7	CASSWDSNMDEQYF	TGTGCCAGCAGCTGGGACAGTAACATGGACGAGCAGTACTTC
TRBV5-1	16	TRBD2	once	TRBJ2-1	CASSTTTSGRAWEQFF	TGCGCCAGCAGCACCACGACTAGCGGGAGGGCCTGGGAGCAGTTCTTC
TRBV23-1	17	TRBD1	-	TRBJ1-3	CASSRDRPFSSGNTIYF	TGCGCCAGCAGTAGGGACAGGCCGTTCAGCTCTGGAAACACCATATATTTT
TRBV6-5	14	-	-	TRBJ1-1	CASRRGSGVTEAFF	TGTGCCAGCAGGAGGGGATCGGGGGTCACTGAAGCTTTCTTT
TRBV5-1	17	TRBD1	-	TRBJ2-7	CASSLGHGQGAIDEQYF	TGCGCCAGCAGCTTGGGCCACGGACAGGGGGCCATCGACGAGCAGTACTTC
TRBV9	13	TRBD1	-	TRBJ1-2	CASSVRTGYGYTF	TGTGCCAGCAGCGTGAGGACAGGCTATGGCTACACCTTC
TRBV19	15	TRBD1	-	TRBJ1-2	CASNRGTGGNYGYTF	TGTGCCAGTAACCGCGGGACAGGGGGAAACTATGGCTACACCTTC
TRBV2	13	TRBD1	-	TRBJ1-4	CASIGQGNEKLFF	TGTGCCAGCATCGGACAGGGTAATGAAAAACTGTTTTTT
TRBV18	15	TRBD2	-	TRBJ2-5	CASSSSGLAGETQYF	TGTGCCAGCTCCTCGTCAGGGCTAGCGGGGGAGACCCAGTACTTC
TRBV12-5	12	-	-	TRBJ1-1	CASGTGWTEAFF	TGTGCTAGTGGTACAGGTTGGACTGAAGCTTTCTTT
TRBV9	15	TRBD2	-	TRBJ2-1	CASGLAGGPGDEQFF	TGTGCCAGCGGTTTAGCGGGAGGGCCAGGGGATGAGCAGTTCTTC